A selection of T cell receptor beta chains follows, all from one sample in a study of blood T cell repertoires in COVID-19. Sequenced by immunoSEQ multiplex PCR; TCRdb stores in-frame clones only, minus some. The repertoire holds 200,000 to 300,000 clones, with approximately 86% as singletons. The sequenced sample consisted of peripheral blood. The receptors shown here come from a woman aged 55-75 years with COVID-19, enrolled during active disease. CDR3s include the opening cysteine and the closing phenylalanine or tryptophan. Each record gives: D gene, clone size, V gene, J gene, CDR3 protein, CDR3 DNA. D genes are given only for firm matches. Size tells how often a clone was seen (once, few, many) or the class of an expanded clone, and some rows leave it out.

-	-	TRBV4-2	TRBJ2-2	CASSLARGEGTGELFF	TGTGCCAGCAGCCTCGCGAGGGGGGAGGGGACCGGGGAGCTGTTTTTT
TRBD2	-	TRBV28	TRBJ2-7	CASSSGTSGSDEQYF	TGTGCCAGCAGTTCCGGGACTAGCGGGAGTGACGAGCAGTACTTC
TRBD1	-	TRBV2	TRBJ2-1	CASSDRGLEQFF	TGTGCCAGCAGTGACAGGGGGCTTGAGCAGTTCTTC
TRBD1	once	TRBV20-1	TRBJ2-7	CSASAGQAPGEQYF	TGCAGTGCTAGTGCCGGACAGGCTCCGGGCGAGCAGTACTTC
-	-	TRBV11-3	TRBJ2-2	CASSPQGHSTGELFF	TGTGCCAGCAGCCCACAGGGACACTCCACCGGGGAGCTGTTTTTT
-	-	TRBV27	TRBJ2-4	CASSSPGLRDGKNIQYF	TGTGCCAGCAGTTCCCCCGGTCTGCGGGACGGCAAAAACATTCAGTACTTC
TRBD2	few	TRBV10-2	TRBJ2-1	CASTLSSGRGGNEQFF	TGCGCCAGCACCCTGTCTAGCGGGAGAGGGGGCAATGAGCAGTTCTTC
TRBD1	-	TRBV19	TRBJ1-5	CATDRLGQGSNQPQHF	TGTGCCACCGACCGCTTAGGACAGGGAAGCAATCAGCCCCAGCATTTT
-	once	TRBV28	TRBJ1-2	CASSLSSSYYGYTF	TGTGCCAGCAGTTTATCATCCAGTTACTATGGCTACACCTTC
-	-	TRBV5-1	TRBJ2-1	CASSLVGGKEGEQFF	TGCGCCAGCAGCTTGGTTGGGGGTAAGGAGGGTGAGCAGTTCTTC
TRBD2	-	TRBV28	TRBJ2-5	CASGPGLAGGEGTQYF	TGTGCCAGCGGACCGGGACTAGCGGGAGGTGAGGGGACCCAGTACTTC